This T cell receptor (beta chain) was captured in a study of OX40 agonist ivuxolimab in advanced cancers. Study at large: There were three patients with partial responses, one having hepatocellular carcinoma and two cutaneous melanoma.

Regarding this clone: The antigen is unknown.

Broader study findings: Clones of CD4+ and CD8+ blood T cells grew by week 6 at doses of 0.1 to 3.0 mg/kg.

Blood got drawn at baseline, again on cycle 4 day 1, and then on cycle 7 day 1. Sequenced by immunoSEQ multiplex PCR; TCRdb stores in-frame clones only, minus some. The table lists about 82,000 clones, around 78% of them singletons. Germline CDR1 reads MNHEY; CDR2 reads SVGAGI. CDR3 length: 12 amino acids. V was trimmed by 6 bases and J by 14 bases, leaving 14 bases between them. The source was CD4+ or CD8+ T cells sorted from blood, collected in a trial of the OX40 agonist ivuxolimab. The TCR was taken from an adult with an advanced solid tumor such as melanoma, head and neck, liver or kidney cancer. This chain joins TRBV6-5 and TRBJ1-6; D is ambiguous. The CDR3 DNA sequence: TGTGCCAGCAGCCACGGAAAAATGACCCTCCACTTT. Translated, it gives CASSHGKMTLHF.